The following is a TCR beta chain sequence with its context. Antigen specificity is unknown. These data come from a study of PD-1 blockade in classical Hodgkin lymphoma. Study findings and constraints: Baseline diversity was lower in partial responders and progressors than complete responders. Reports described newly diagnosed patients as having lower baseline TCR diversity than healthy donors. The study found that TCR diversity rose significantly by C4D1 in CD4+ but not CD8+ cells.

Autologous stem cell transplantation was followed by relapse in every patient, and brentuximab vedotin exposure varied. The repertoire was sequenced with immunoSEQ multiplex PCR; TCRdb's copy has only in-frame clones and lacks some. The sample consists of 45,000 to 55,000 clones, approximately 84% of them appearing once. This CDR3 is 14 amino acids long. CDR1 is LNHDA, CDR2 SQIVND, per germline (reference sequence). V shed 3 bases and J 2 bases; nucleotides not matched to a gene: 1. This sequence joins TRBV19 and TRBJ1-2; 9 positions match TRBD1. This receptor was taken from a human donor with classical Hodgkin lymphoma. Material: peripheral blood mononuclear cells (PBMCs), obtained at baseline. The CDR3, as DNA: TGTGCCAGTAGTATGGACAGGGGAAACTATGGCTACACCTTC. This sequence encodes CASSMDRGNYGYTF.